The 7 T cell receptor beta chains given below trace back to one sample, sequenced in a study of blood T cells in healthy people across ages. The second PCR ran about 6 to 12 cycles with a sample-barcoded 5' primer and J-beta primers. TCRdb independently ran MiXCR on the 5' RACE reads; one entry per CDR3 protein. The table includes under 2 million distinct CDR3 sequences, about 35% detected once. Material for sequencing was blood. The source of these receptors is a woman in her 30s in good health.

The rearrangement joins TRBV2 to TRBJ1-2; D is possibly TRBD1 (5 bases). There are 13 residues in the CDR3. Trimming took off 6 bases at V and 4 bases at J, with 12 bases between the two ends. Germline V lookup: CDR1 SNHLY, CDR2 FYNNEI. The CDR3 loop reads CASSVWDAYGYTF. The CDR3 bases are TGTGCCAGCAGCGTATGGGACGCCTATGGCTACACCTTC.

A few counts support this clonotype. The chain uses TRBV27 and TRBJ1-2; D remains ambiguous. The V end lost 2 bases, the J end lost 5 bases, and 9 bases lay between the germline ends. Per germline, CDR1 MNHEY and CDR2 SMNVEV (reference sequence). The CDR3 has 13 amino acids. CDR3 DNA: TGTGCCAGCAGTTTACCCTCCGGGTATGGCTACACCTTC. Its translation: CASSLPSGYGYTF.

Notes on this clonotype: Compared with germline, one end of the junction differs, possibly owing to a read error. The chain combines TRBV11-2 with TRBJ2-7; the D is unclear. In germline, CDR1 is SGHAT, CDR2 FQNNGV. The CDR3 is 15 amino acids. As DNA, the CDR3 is TGTGCCAGCAGCGTAGACATAGACCTCTCCTACGAGCAGTACTTC. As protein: CASSVDIDLSYEQYF.

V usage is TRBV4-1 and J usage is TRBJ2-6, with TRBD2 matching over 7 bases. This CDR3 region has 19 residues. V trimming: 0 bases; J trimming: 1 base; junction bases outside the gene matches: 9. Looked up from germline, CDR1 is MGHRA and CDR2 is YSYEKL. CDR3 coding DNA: TGCGCCAGCAGCCAAGAAGGGACGGGGGGAGCTTCTGGGGCCAACGTCCTGACTTTC. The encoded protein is CASSQEGTGGASGANVLTF.

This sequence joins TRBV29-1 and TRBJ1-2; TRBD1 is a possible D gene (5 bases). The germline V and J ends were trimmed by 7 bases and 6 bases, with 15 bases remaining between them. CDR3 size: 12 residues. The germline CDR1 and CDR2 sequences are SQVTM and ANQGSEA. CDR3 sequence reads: CSALGGVDGYTF. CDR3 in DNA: TGCAGCGCCTTGGGGGGAGTTGATGGCTACACCTTC.

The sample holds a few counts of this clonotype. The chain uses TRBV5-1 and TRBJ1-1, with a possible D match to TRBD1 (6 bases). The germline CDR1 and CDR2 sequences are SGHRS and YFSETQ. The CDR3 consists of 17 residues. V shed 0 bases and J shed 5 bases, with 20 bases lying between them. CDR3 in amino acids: CASSLDSAGERWTEAFF. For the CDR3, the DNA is TGCGCCAGCAGCTTGGATTCCGCAGGGGAACGGTGGACTGAAGCTTTCTTT.

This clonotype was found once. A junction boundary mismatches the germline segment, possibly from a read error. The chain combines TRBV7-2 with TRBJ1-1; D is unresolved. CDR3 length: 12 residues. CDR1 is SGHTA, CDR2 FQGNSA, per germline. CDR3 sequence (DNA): TGTTCCAGCAGCCCTCTCGCGGGGGAAGCTTTCTTT. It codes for CSSSPLAGEAFF.